Presented here are 16 T cell receptor beta chains from one specimen sequenced in a study of OX40 agonist ivuxolimab in advanced cancers. TCRdb keeps only in-frame clones here, not all; method: immunoSEQ multiplex PCR. This repertoire shows roughly 60,000 clones, about 88% found once; its top ten account for 3%. This specimen consisted of CD4+ or CD8+ T cells sorted from blood, obtained in a trial of the OX40 agonist ivuxolimab. The receptors derive from an adult with an advanced solid tumor such as melanoma, head and neck, liver or kidney cancer.

This chain's CDR3 is CASSGGGGNTIYF. The CDR3 DNA follows: TGTGCCAGCAGCGGGGGAGGTGGAAACACCATATATTTT. The V gene is TRBV6-6, the J gene TRBJ1-3; maybe TRBD1 (5 bases). Trimming cost V 6 bases and J 3 bases, with 9 bases left between them. CDR1 and CDR2 from the germline V gene are MNHNY and SVGAGI (reference sequence). The CDR3 totals 13 residues.

V gene TRBV28 combines with J gene TRBJ1-5, with D possibly being TRBD1 (5 bases). Germline-derived CDR1 and CDR2 are MDHEN and SYDVKM. The CDR3 length is 14 residues. V lost 6 bases, J lost 4 bases, and 13 bases lay in between. CDR3 nucleotides: TGTGCCAGCAGCCCCGGGACTCTTAATCAGCCCCAGCATTTT. Translation: CASSPGTLNQPQHF. Supplemented by reference TRBV28 and TRBJ1-5, the full variable domain reads DVKVTQSSRYLVKRTGEKVFLECVQDMDHENMFWYRQDPGLGLRLIYFSYDVKMKEKGDIPEGYSVSREKKERFSLILESASTNQTSMYLCASSPGTLNQPQHFGDGTRLSIL.

V usage is TRBV7-9 and J usage is TRBJ2-5, with 12 bases fitting TRBD2. Trimming cost V 0 bases and J 6 bases; bases outside gene matches: 2. This CDR3 spans 15 amino acids. Per the germline V gene, CDR1 is SEHNR and CDR2 is FQNEAQ (reference sequence). The CDR3 DNA is TGTGCCAGCAGCTTAGCTCTAGCGGGAGGGCAGACCCAGTACTTC. It translates to CASSLALAGGQTQYF.

The rearrangement joins TRBV27 to TRBJ1-3; D gene ambiguous. Trimming removed 8 bases at V and 4 bases at J, with 6 bases between. The CDR3 is 11 residues long. The V gene's germline CDR1 is MNHEY and CDR2 SMNVEV (reference sequence). The CDR3 is CASAPGNTIYF. CDR3 in DNA: TGTGCCAGCGCCCCAGGAAACACCATATATTTT.

The chain has TRBV14 and TRBJ2-3; 7 bases line up with TRBD2. The junction had 10 bases not matched to a gene; V was cut back by 4 bases and J by 6 bases. Looked up from germline, CDR1 is SGHDN and CDR2 is FVKESK. The CDR3 has 15 residues. CDR3 sequence (DNA): TGTGCCAGCAGCCCCTCGAGGAGCGGGACCGATACGCAGTATTTT. It translates to CASSPSRSGTDTQYF.

This clone was found a few times. This chain joins TRBV11-3 and TRBJ1-2; a possible D gene is TRBD1 (6 bases). The germline V and J ends were trimmed by 3 bases and 8 bases, with 10 bases remaining between them. The CDR3 extends over 12 amino acids. Germline-derived CDR1 and CDR2 are SGHNT and YENEEA. CDR3 sequence (DNA): TGTGCCAGCAGCTTGGGGGGCCGCGGCTACACCTTC. Translated: CASSLGGRGYTF. Supplemented by reference TRBV11-3 and TRBJ1-2, the full variable domain reads EAGVVQSPRYKIIEKKQPVAFWCNPISGHNTLYWYLQNLGQGPELLIRYENEEAVDDSQLPKDRFSAERLKGVDSTLKIQPAELGDSAVYLCASSLGGRGYTFGSGTRLTVV.

This chain connects TRBV5-1 to TRBJ2-1; D call uncertain. V lost 0 bases and J 15 bases, leaving 16 bases between the germline ends. Germline CDR1 is SGHRS and CDR2 is YFSETQ. The CDR3 runs to 13 residues. In DNA form, the CDR3 reads TGCGCCAGCAGCTTGGGGCTAGAGAGTCTCCTGTTCTTC. Protein product: CASSLGLESLLFF.

This chain uses TRBV7-9 with TRBJ2-4, with D tentatively TRBD1 (6 bases). This CDR3 is built from 14 residues. The ends were cut back, 0 bases at V and 7 bases at J, with 10 bases in the middle. The V gene's germline CDR1 is SEHNR and CDR2 FQNEAQ (reference sequence). CDR3 loop: CASSLAAQGNIQYF. The CDR3 DNA reads as TGTGCCAGCAGCTTAGCCGCCCAGGGGAACATTCAGTACTTC.

Here the CDR3 DNA reads TGTGCCAGCCATGGGGCCTGGGAGACCCAGTACTTC. Translating gives CASHGAWETQYF. The chain recombines TRBV28 with TRBJ2-5, with D possibly being TRBD1 (5 bases). Per the germline V gene, CDR1 is MDHEN and CDR2 is SYDVKM. Trimming cost V 8 bases and J 5 bases, with 12 bases left between them. The CDR3 spans 12 residues. Combining the CDR3 with reference TRBV28 and TRBJ2-5 gives the whole variable domain DVKVTQSSRYLVKRTGEKVFLECVQDMDHENMFWYRQDPGLGLRLIYFSYDVKMKEKGDIPEGYSVSREKKERFSLILESASTNQTSMYLCASHGAWETQYFGPGTRLLVL.

V gene TRBV19 combines with J gene TRBJ2-7; 9 bases agree with TRBD1. CDR1 is LNHDA and CDR2 is SQIVND in the germline V gene (reference sequence). V lost 5 bases, J lost 1 base, and 6 bases stayed unmatched. This CDR3 is 15 amino acids long. The CDR3 DNA sequence: TGTGCCAGTAGTCCCGGGACAGGGAGATCCTACGAGCAGTACTTC. This translates into CASSPGTGRSYEQYF.

Remarks on this clone: The sample has other DNA sequences that encode this CDR3 too. The J gene is TRBJ1-4, the V gene TRBV9; D is possibly TRBD1 (5 bases). V lost 2 bases, J lost 4 bases, and 9 bases lay in between. The CDR3 consists of 14 residues. Looked up from germline, CDR1 is SGDLS and CDR2 is YYNGEE. The CDR3 bases are TGTGCCAGCAGCGTCGGGGGAGATAATGAAAAACTGTTTTTT. This codes for CASSVGGDNEKLFF.

This chain links TRBV5-1 with TRBJ2-1; TRBD1 agrees at 7 bases. Germline V gives CDR1 SGHRS, CDR2 YFSETQ. V lost 0 bases, J lost 8 bases, and 5 bases stayed unmatched. The CDR3 contains 14 residues. The CDR3 loop is CASSLDRGYDEQFF. The CDR3 bases are TGCGCCAGCAGCTTGGACAGGGGTTACGATGAGCAGTTCTTC. The variable domain in full, completed from reference TRBV5-1 and TRBJ2-1, reads KAGVTQTPRYLIKTRGQQVTLSCSPISGHRSVSWYQQTPGQGLQFLFEYFSETQRNKGNFPGRFSGRQFSNSRSEMNVSTLELGDSALYLCASSLDRGYDEQFFGPGTRLTVL.

This clone has only one observation. This chain connects TRBV4-1 to TRBJ2-5, with D unclear. Matching the DNA end better, TRBJ2-7 makes the J call doubtful. This CDR3 region has 13 residues. Germline assignment: CDR1 MGHRA and CDR2 YSYEKL. For the CDR3, the DNA is TGCGCCAGCAGCCCGAACCTGGTAGGCGAGCAGTACTTC. This gives the protein CASSPNLVGEQYF.

This clone was recorded once. The chain couples TRBV11-2 to TRBJ2-5; D ambiguous. V lost 6 bases and J lost 4, with 12 bases in between. This CDR3 is built from 13 residues. CDR1 is SGHAT and CDR2 is FQNNGV in the germline V gene. Here the CDR3 reads CASRHKEPETQYF. In nucleotides, the CDR3 is TGTGCCAGCAGGCATAAGGAGCCAGAGACCCAGTACTTC.

V gene TRBV5-6 combines with J gene TRBJ1-1, with 8 bases identical to TRBD1. The junction had 8 bases not matched to a gene; V was cut back by 0 bases and J by 13 bases. The CDR3 totals 13 residues. Germline lookup yields CDR1 SGHDT and CDR2 YYEEEE. The CDR3 region has the DNA TGTGCCAGCAGCTTGGGGGGTGACAGGGGTTATTTCTTT. It specifies CASSLGGDRGYFF.

The count of this clone is one. The rearrangement links TRBV2 to TRBJ2-5; TRBD1 matches 10 bases. After removal of 6 bases from V and 5 bases from J, the junction contained 3 bases not matched to a gene. The CDR3 runs 13 residues. Germline loops: CDR1 SNHLY, CDR2 FYNNEI. The CDR3 loop reads CASSEDRGETQYF. CDR3 nucleotide sequence: TGTGCCAGCAGCGAGGACAGGGGGGAGACCCAGTACTTC.